The rows below give T cell receptor beta chains drawn from one sample of a study of cytomegalovirus exposure and HLA in healthy donors. Generated by immunoSEQ multiplex PCR, the TCRdb table keeps only in-frame clones and is missing some. The sample contains around 130,000 clones, approximately 80% of which appear only once. Sequenced: PBMCs. Receptor source: a man aged 50 or older in good health and CMV-seronegative. Each CDR3 is given with its conserved first and last residue. A D gene is named only where the DNA matches it firmly. Expanded clones are given a class, and other clones once, few, many or no size at all.

J	V	D	size	DNA	CDR3
TRBJ1-4	TRBV19	TRBD1	NA	TGTGCCAGTAATCGGGGACAGCGGAGGGAAAAACTGTTTTTT	CASNRGQRREKLFF
TRBJ2-7	TRBV4-1	NA	few	TGCGCCAGCAGCCAAGGACTAGTTAGCTCCTACGAGCAGTACTTC	CASSQGLVSSYEQYF
TRBJ2-5	TRBV5-1	NA	few	TGCGCCAGCAGCTTGGACGGGCAAGAGACCCAGTACTTC	CASSLDGQETQYF
TRBJ1-1	TRBV5-1	NA	few	TGCGCCAGCAGCTTGGACGGACAGTTGAACACTGAAGCTTTCTTT	CASSLDGQLNTEAFF
TRBJ2-3	TRBV6-1	TRBD2	NA	TGTGCCAGCAAAGGGACTACGACAGATACGCAGTATTTT	CASKGTTTDTQYF
TRBJ2-3	TRBV7-9	NA	NA	TGTGCCAGCAGCTTAGGGTCAGGGACAGATACGCAGTATTTT	CASSLGSGTDTQYF
TRBJ1-5	TRBV6-5	NA	NA	TGTGCCAGCAGTTCAAGACGAGGAGGACAGCCCCAGCATTTT	CASSSRRGGQPQHF
TRBJ1-3	TRBV6-6	NA	NA	TGTGCCAGCAGTGCGGGACGGCCGGAATCGGGAAACACCATATATTTT	CASSAGRPESGNTIYF
TRBJ1-4	TRBV5-4	NA	NA	TGTGCCAGCAGCTTAACGGGGGGCTTTGATGAAAAACTGTTTTTT	CASSLTGGFDEKLFF
TRBJ1-4	TRBV25-1	NA	NA	TGTGCCAGCAGTGAATATCCTGCAACTAATGAAAAACTGTTTTTT	CASSEYPATNEKLFF
TRBJ2-4	TRBV4-1	NA	NA	TGCGCCAGCAGCCCCCCCGCTTTGGCGACACTAGCCAAAAACATTCAGTACTTC	CASSPPALATLAKNIQYF
TRBJ2-4	TRBV29-1	NA	NA	TGCAGCGTTGAAGGGGGGGACGCAGGGTCTCTAGCCAAAAACATTCAGTACTTC	CSVEGGDAGSLAKNIQYF
TRBJ2-1	TRBV4-3	TRBD1	NA	TGCGCCAGCAGCCAAGATTGGCAGGGGGCCTACAATGAGCAGTTCTTC	CASSQDWQGAYNEQFF
TRBJ1-2	TRBV28	NA	NA	TGTGCCAGCAGTCTCCTAGAGTGGGTTAACTATGGCTACACCTTC	CASSLLEWVNYGYTF
TRBJ1-1	TRBV7-2	NA	NA	TGTGCCAGCAGCTTACTCCAGGGGAACACTGAAGCTTTCTTT	CASSLLQGNTEAFF
TRBJ2-3	TRBV27	NA	NA	TGTGCCAGCAGTTTATCGAGGCAGACCACAGATACGCAGTATTTT	CASSLSRQTTDTQYF
TRBJ1-2	TRBV14	NA	NA	TGTGCCAGCAGCCCCACCGGTACGCATGGCTACACCTTC	CASSPTGTHGYTF
TRBJ2-5	TRBV19	NA	once	TGTGCCAGTAGTTTTCTGACACGGGGTAACCAAGAGACCCAGTACTTC	CASSFLTRGNQETQYF
TRBJ2-2	TRBV5-4	TRBD2	NA	TGTGCCAGCAGCCCCTCGGGGGGGGAGTCTAACACCGGGGAGCTGTTTTTT	CASSPSGGESNTGELFF
TRBJ2-2	TRBV5-1	TRBD2	few	TGCGCCAGCAGCCTAGCGGCCACCGGGGAGCTGTTTTTT	CASSLAATGELFF
TRBJ2-7	TRBV19	NA	NA	TGTGCCAGTAGACTACAGGCGGCCTCCTACGAGCAGTACTTC	CASRLQAASYEQYF
TRBJ2-1	TRBV6-4	TRBD1	NA	TGTGCCAGCAGTAAAGAACAGGGGATCCATGAGCAGTTCTTC	CASSKEQGIHEQFF
TRBJ2-7	TRBV5-1	TRBD1	NA	TGCGCCAGCAGCTTGGGACAGGGGGACGAGCAGTACTTC	CASSLGQGDEQYF
TRBJ2-1	TRBV11-2	TRBD2	NA	TGTGCCAGCAGCTTAGATCGGGCTAGCGGGAGTCGAAATGAGCAGTTCTTC	CASSLDRASGSRNEQFF
TRBJ1-4	TRBV16	NA	few	TGTGCCAGCAGCACACCCGGGACTGGGTCTTTT	CASSTPGTGSF
TRBJ2-4	TRBV29-1	TRBD1	few	TGCAGCGTTTCCATGGACAGGGGGGACATTCAGTACTTC	CSVSMDRGDIQYF
TRBJ1-2	TRBV6-5	TRBD1	NA	TGTGCCAGCAGTCAACAGGGGCGGAACTATGGCTACACCTTC	CASSQQGRNYGYTF
TRBJ1-3	TRBV15	TRBD1	few	TGTGCCACCAGCAGAGAGAGGGGGCTTGGACAGGGCGCTGGAAACACCATATATTTT	CATSRERGLGQGAGNTIYF
TRBJ2-7	TRBV2	TRBD2	once	TGTGCCAGCAGTGGGGAGGGTACCTACGAGCAGTACTTC	CASSGEGTYEQYF
TRBJ1-5	TRBV5-8	NA	NA	TGTGCCAGCAGCTTGTCTGGGCGTCAGCCCCAGCATTTT	CASSLSGRQPQHF
TRBJ2-7	TRBV28	TRBD1	NA	TGTGCCAGCACCTCACAGGGGCAGCAGTACTTC	CASTSQGQQYF
TRBJ2-5	TRBV6-5	TRBD1	NA	TGTGCCAGCAGTTACTCGAAGGGGACAGGGGAGACCCAGTACTTC	CASSYSKGTGETQYF
TRBJ2-1	TRBV7-2	NA	NA	TGTGCCAGCCGCTTTGGACTAACGGGAAGTAGGGATGAGCAGTTCTTC	CASRFGLTGSRDEQFF
TRBJ2-1	TRBV11-1	NA	once	TGTGCCAGCAGCCCCGGAGGCTACAATGAGCAGTTCTTC	CASSPGGYNEQFF
TRBJ2-1	TRBV6-5	NA	NA	TGTGCCAGCAGCCTCAGTGGTGCCATGCGGGAGCAGTTCTTC	CASSLSGAMREQFF
TRBJ1-5	TRBV5-5	TRBD1	NA	TGTGCCAGCAGCTTGGTGGACAGGGGGCGTCCTCAGCCCCAGCATTTT	CASSLVDRGRPQPQHF
TRBJ2-1	TRBV10-3	TRBD2	NA	TGTGCCATCAGTGAGATGAGCGGGATTAGTGAGCAGTTCTTC	CAISEMSGISEQFF
TRBJ2-7	TRBV4-3	TRBD1	few	TGCGCCAGCAGCCAAGATGCCAGGGGGCAAGGCGAGCAGTACTTC	CASSQDARGQGEQYF
TRBJ1-1	TRBV2	TRBD1	NA	TGTGCCAGCAGCACAGACAGGGGAGGCACTGAAGCTTTCTTT	CASSTDRGGTEAFF
TRBJ2-1	TRBV10-1	TRBD2	few	TGCGCCAGCAGTGACTATCCGGGAGGTAGAAATGAGCAGTTCTTC	CASSDYPGGRNEQFF
TRBJ2-5	TRBV28	NA	few	TGTGCCAGCAGTTTGGGGGCGTCCGGAGAAGAGACCCAGTACTTC	CASSLGASGEETQYF
TRBJ2-1	TRBV5-1	TRBD1	NA	TGCGCCAGCAGCGCCCGACAGGGCTACAATGAGCAGTTCTTC	CASSARQGYNEQFF
TRBJ2-2	TRBV7-6	NA	once	TGTGCCAGCAGCTTGAATCTAAAAACAGGGCGCGCCGGGGAGCTGTTTTTT	CASSLNLKTGRAGELFF
TRBJ2-1	TRBV2	NA	NA	TGTGCCAGCAGTTTTCGACAGGCTGAGCAGTTCTTC	CASSFRQAEQFF
TRBJ1-2	TRBV2	NA	NA	TGTGCCAGCAGTGCCCTCCCGGGGGTGGACTATGGCTACACCTTC	CASSALPGVDYGYTF
TRBJ2-7	TRBV15	NA	NA	TGTGCCACCAGCAGTGGGAGGGGGTCCTACGAGCAGTACTTC	CATSSGRGSYEQYF